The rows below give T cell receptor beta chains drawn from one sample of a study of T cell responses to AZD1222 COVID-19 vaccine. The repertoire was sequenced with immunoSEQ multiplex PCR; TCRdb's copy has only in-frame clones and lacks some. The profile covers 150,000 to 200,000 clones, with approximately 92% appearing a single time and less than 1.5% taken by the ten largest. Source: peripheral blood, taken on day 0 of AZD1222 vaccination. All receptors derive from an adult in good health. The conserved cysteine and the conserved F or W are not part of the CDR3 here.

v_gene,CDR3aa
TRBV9,ASSPGSQETQY
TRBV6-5,ASRTGLERSEQY
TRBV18,ASSPDRVENIQY
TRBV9,ASSVEPGGGYT
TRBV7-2,ASSPPWDRGNYGYT
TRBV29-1,SVGEGQKNSPLH
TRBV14,ASSLDSYNEQF
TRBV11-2,ASSLVYDSTYEQY
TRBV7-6,ASTSGPGQGQETQY
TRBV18,ASSYRGALDEQY
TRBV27,ASSLSRGFQPQH
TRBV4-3,ASSQGTEDNTEAF
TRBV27,ASSLSRQASSYNEQF
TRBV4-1,ASSQVSGTGNTGELF
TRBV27,ASSPEGRPYEQY
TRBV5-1,ASSLQGGTNEKLF
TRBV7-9,ASSLATQGNYGYT
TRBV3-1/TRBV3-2,ASSQSHTQY
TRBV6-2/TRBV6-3,ASSTPTGGGSPLH
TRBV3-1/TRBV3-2,ASSQGLASRNEQF
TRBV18,ASSPAAQSLNEKLF
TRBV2,ASETGGDGYT
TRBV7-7,ASRGTTGELF
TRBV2,ASRPQGLGNSPLH
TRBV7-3,ASSLKGGEKLF
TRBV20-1,SARQDNEQF
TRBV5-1,ASRGVKGRKNIQY
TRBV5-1,ASSLVSMNTEAF
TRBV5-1,ASSLAGPADTQY
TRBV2,ASSDPRHQPQH
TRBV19,ASSRDGGLYGYT
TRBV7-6,ASSLPPGRGDMNTEAF
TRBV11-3,ASSLDQVSPLH
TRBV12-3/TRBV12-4,ASRKEISYEQY
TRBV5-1,ASLPGDYNEQF
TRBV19,ASNPSGPLSNYGYT
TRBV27,ASKGVGGYT
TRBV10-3,AISVSGVTTNEQF
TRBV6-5,ASSPRHLSTDGYT
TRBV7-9,ASSLAVRGPPI